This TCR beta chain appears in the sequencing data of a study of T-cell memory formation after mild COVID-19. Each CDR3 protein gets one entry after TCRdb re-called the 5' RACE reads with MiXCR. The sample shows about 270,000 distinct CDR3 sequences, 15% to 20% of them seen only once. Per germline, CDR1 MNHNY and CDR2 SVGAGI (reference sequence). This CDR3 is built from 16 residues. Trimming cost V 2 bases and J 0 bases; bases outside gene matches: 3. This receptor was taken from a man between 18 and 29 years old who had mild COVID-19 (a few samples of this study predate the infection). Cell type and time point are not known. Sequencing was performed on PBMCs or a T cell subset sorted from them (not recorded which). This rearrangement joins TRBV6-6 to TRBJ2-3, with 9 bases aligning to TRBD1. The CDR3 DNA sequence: TGTGCCAGCAGTTACCACAGGGGGCCCAGCACAGATACGCAGTATTTT. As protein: CASSYHRGPSTDTQYF.